The 18 T cell receptor beta chains below all came from one sample that was sequenced in a study of CD8+ T cells in alopecia areata. RNA was isolated and reverse transcribed to cDNA, the sequencing template. The protocol was immunoSEQ multiplex PCR, while the TCRdb copy is restricted to in-frame clones and leaves out a portion. Here the sample spans about 150,000 clones, 58% being singletons. Sequences were derived from CD4+ T cells sorted from blood, sampled at week 0. The receptors here all came from a human donor with alopecia areata.

The chain is built from TRBV7-2 and TRBJ1-6; TRBD1 is a possible D gene (5 bases). Trimming stripped 2 bases from V and 8 bases from J, with 7 bases between. The CDR3 spans 13 residues. Germline V gene lookup returns CDR1 SGHTA and CDR2 FQGNSA. Written as DNA, the CDR3 is TGTGCCAGCAGCTTATTAGGGGATTCACCCCTCCACTTT. Translating it yields CASSLLGDSPLHF.

In this sample, this clone turned up a few times. The CDR3 DNA sequence: TGTGCCAGCTCACCAGGACAGTACTATGGCTACACCTTC. Protein sequence: CASSPGQYYGYTF. The chain links TRBV18 to TRBJ1-2; D perhaps matches TRBD1 (6 bases). This CDR3 contains 13 residues. Deletions cut 2 bases from V and 3 bases from J, with 7 bases between. Germline CDR1 is KGHSH and CDR2 is LQKENI.

The chain links TRBV6-5 to TRBJ2-3; 7 bases agree with TRBD1. Germline V CDR1 and CDR2: MNHEY, SVGAGI. The V segment lost 7 bases and the J segment 2 bases; nucleotides outside the gene matches: 6. There are 14 residues in the CDR3. This chain's CDR3 is CASIRGQVTDTQYF. CDR3 nucleotide sequence: TGTGCCAGCATTAGAGGACAGGTCACAGATACGCAGTATTTT.

J is TRBJ2-3 and V is TRBV7-9; D gene ambiguous. Trimming took off 5 bases at V and 3 bases at J, with 18 bases between the two ends. The CDR3 length is 16 residues. From germline, CDR1 is SEHNR and CDR2 FQNEAQ (reference sequence). In DNA, the CDR3 is TGTGCCAGCAGCCTTGGCGTACGACCGGATACAGATACGCAGTATTTT. This codes for CASSLGVRPDTDTQYF.

V and J are TRBV29-1 and TRBJ1-1; 11 bases line up with TRBD1. This CDR3 spans 15 amino acids. With V trimmed by 0 bases and J by 5 bases, 5 bases remained unmatched. The germline V gene encodes CDR1 SQVTM and CDR2 ANQGSEA. The CDR3 DNA reads TGCAGCGTTGAAGAAGGGACAGGGGGATGGACTGAAGCTTTCTTT. Translation: CSVEEGTGGWTEAFF.

This clone was detected once. The chain links TRBV11-2 to TRBJ2-3, with TRBD2 matching 11 bases. The CDR3 is 16 amino acids. The V and J ends lost 5 bases and 2 bases, in that order; junction bases with no gene match: 6. The germline CDR1 and CDR2 sequences are SGHAT and FQNNGV. Here the CDR3 reads CASSKTTSGDTDTQYF. The DNA of the CDR3 is TGTGCCAGCAGCAAAACGACTAGCGGGGACACAGATACGCAGTATTTT.

The chain employs TRBV6-5 and TRBJ2-5, with 9 bases aligning to TRBD1. Trimming removed 5 bases from V and 6 bases from J; junction bases left unmatched: 7. The CDR3 runs to 14 residues. The germline gives CDR1 MNHEY, CDR2 SVGAGI. The CDR3 DNA is TGTGCCAGCAGTCATGGACAGGGGCAACAGACCCAGTACTTC. Amino acid sequence: CASSHGQGQQTQYF.

The chain combines TRBV6-5 with TRBJ1-1; no firm D call. CDR3 length: 13 residues. Germline V gene sequence: CDR1 MNHEY, CDR2 SVGAGI. Trimming shortened V by 6 bases and J by 5 bases, and 13 bases separated the two germline ends. CDR3 protein: CASRMSGGTEAFF. DNA of the CDR3: TGTGCCAGCAGAATGTCGGGTGGGACTGAAGCTTTCTTT.

This clone was recorded a few times. The genes are TRBV29-1 and TRBJ1-2; D call uncertain. Germline V lookup: CDR1 SQVTM, CDR2 ANQGSEA. Trimming stripped 4 bases from V and 1 base from J, with 7 bases between. There are 12 residues in the CDR3. The CDR3 coding sequence is TGCAGCGTTGGGGAGATTAACTATGGCTACACCTTC. The encoded protein is CSVGEINYGYTF.

The chain joins TRBV4-3 to TRBJ1-5; D is perhaps TRBD1 (5 bases). Germline assignment: CDR1 LGHNA and CDR2 YSLEER. Trimming stripped 0 bases from V and 3 bases from J, with 12 bases between. CDR3 size: 16 residues. In DNA, the CDR3 is TGCGCCAGCAGCCAAGAGTGGAGGGGTTTCAATCAGCCCCAGCATTTT. It encodes CASSQEWRGFNQPQHF.

This sequence joins TRBV7-2 and TRBJ1-1, with D maybe TRBD1 (5 bases). The CDR3 consists of 13 residues. Germline V gene data show CDR1 as SGHTA and CDR2 as FQGNSA. Trimming removed 5 bases from V and 4 bases from J, with 11 bases in between. This CDR3 is CASSAGGATEAFF. CDR3 nucleotide sequence: TGTGCCAGCAGCGCGGGAGGGGCCACTGAAGCTTTCTTT.

The chain uses TRBV28 and TRBJ2-6; possibly TRBD2 for D (5 bases). From germline, CDR1 is MDHEN and CDR2 SYDVKM. Trimming left V 6 bases short and J 2 bases short, with 8 bases between. The CDR3 totals 14 residues. CDR3: CASRRRAGANVLTF. As DNA, the CDR3 is TGTGCCAGCAGGAGGCGGGCTGGGGCCAACGTCCTGACTTTC.

V gene TRBV7-3 combines with J gene TRBJ2-3; 9 nucleotides agree with TRBD1. This CDR3 comprises 14 residues. Germline V lookup: CDR1 SGHTA, CDR2 FQGTGA. After removal of 5 bases from V and 1 base from J, the junction contained 1 base not matched to a gene. The CDR3 protein is CASSRDRGTDTQYF. For the CDR3, the DNA is TGTGCCAGCAGCCGGGACAGGGGCACAGATACGCAGTATTTT. Using reference TRBV7-3 and TRBJ2-3 for the parts outside the CDR3, the full variable domain is GAGVSQTPSNKVTEKGKYVELRCDPISGHTALYWYRQSLGQGPEFLIYFQGTGAADDSGLPNDRFFAVRPEGSVSTLKIQRTERGDSAVYLCASSRDRGTDTQYFGPGTRLTVL.

The chain carries TRBV14 and TRBJ1-6, with D perhaps TRBD1 (5 bases). The V end lost 5 bases, the J end lost 0 bases, and 8 bases lay between the germline ends. Germline V gene sequence: CDR1 SGHDN, CDR2 FVKESK. This CDR3 has 15 amino acids. CDR3 protein: CASSWGYSYNSPLHF. DNA of the CDR3: TGTGCCAGCAGCTGGGGGTACTCCTATAATTCACCCCTCCACTTT.

This chain links TRBV5-1 with TRBJ2-7; TRBD1 matches 8 bases. V trimming: 3 bases; J trimming: 6 bases; junction bases outside the gene matches: 8. The CDR3 is 14 amino acids. In germline, CDR1 is SGHRS, CDR2 YFSETQ. The CDR3 bases are TGCGCCAGCAGCTCGGACAGGGCGGGCAGCGAGCAGTACTTC. Translating it yields CASSSDRAGSEQYF. Looking up the rest from reference TRBV5-1 and TRBJ2-7 gives the full variable domain: KAGVTQTPRYLIKTRGQQVTLSCSPISGHRSVSWYQQTPGQGLQFLFEYFSETQRNKGNFPGRFSGRQFSNSRSEMNVSTLELGDSALYLCASSSDRAGSEQYFGPGTRLTVT.

In this sample, this clone turned up a few times. CDR3 coding DNA: TGTGCCAGCAGCTTACATCAGGGGCAGTACTTC. It translates to CASSLHQGQYF. The chain employs TRBV7-2 and TRBJ2-7, with D tentatively TRBD1 (5 bases). Germline V gives CDR1 SGHTA, CDR2 FQGNSA. V was pared by 2 bases and J by 9 bases, with 8 bases between. The CDR3 loop spans 11 amino acids. Full variable domain (remainder filled in from reference TRBV7-2 and TRBJ2-7): GAGVSQSPSNKVTEKGKDVELRCDPISGHTALYWYRQSLGQGLEFLIYFQGNSAPDKSGLPSDRFSAERTGGSVSTLTIQRTQQEDSAVYLCASSLHQGQYFGPGTRLTVT.

The count of this clone is one. V usage is TRBV5-1 and J usage is TRBJ2-1; a possible D gene is TRBD2 (5 bases). The V gene's germline CDR1 is SGHRS and CDR2 YFSETQ. Trimming removed 3 bases at V and 6 bases at J, with 13 bases between. The CDR3 is 14 residues long. CDR3 residues: CASSSDSLPNEQFF. CDR3 coding DNA: TGCGCCAGCAGCTCGGACTCGCTTCCCAATGAGCAGTTCTTC.

The V call is TRBV30, the J call TRBJ2-4, with D uncertain. This CDR3 spans 16 amino acids. V lost 0 bases to trimming and J lost 0 bases, with 12 bases between them. Per the germline V gene, CDR1 is GTSNPN and CDR2 is SVGIG (reference sequence). CDR3 in DNA: TGTGCCTGGAGTGTAGGGCTTGACCTAGCCAAAAACATTCAGTACTTC. It specifies CAWSVGLDLAKNIQYF.